This T cell receptor beta chain was obtained from a study of molecular identifiers for immune sequencing clone quantification. Findings and limits, study-wide: The study found clones above 20 RNA copies held over 98% of effector molecules and under 1% in naive cells. Even with about a million naive cells present, spiked Jurkat TCR RNA from one cell was reportedly detectable.

Comment on this clonotype: Its antigen is undetermined. A much larger clone differs from this one at a single base, so this may be a read error.

Sorted naive CD8 T cells were those defined as CD8+CD4-CCR7+CD45RA+. In preparing bulk TCR libraries, previously described methods and listed TCR primers were used. TCRdb ran MiXCR on the PCR reads and lists one entry per CDR3 protein. The table has about half a million distinct CDR3 sequences, about a fifth seen once. The sequence came from a human donor in good health. Some libraries in this study had Jurkat cell RNA spiked in. Input material: naive CD8+ T cells from blood, with Jurkat cell RNA spiked in. Subset specified: FACS-sorted CD8+CD4-CCR7+CD45RA+ naive T cells.

CDR3 DNA: TGTGCCAGCAGTAGCACGGCTAGCGGGGGGCCGGGCACAGGTACGCAGTATTTT. Protein sequence: CASSSTASGGPGTGTQYF. J is TRBJ2-3 and V is TRBV12-3 or TRBV12-4; 11 nucleotides match TRBD2. The CDR3 length is 18 residues.